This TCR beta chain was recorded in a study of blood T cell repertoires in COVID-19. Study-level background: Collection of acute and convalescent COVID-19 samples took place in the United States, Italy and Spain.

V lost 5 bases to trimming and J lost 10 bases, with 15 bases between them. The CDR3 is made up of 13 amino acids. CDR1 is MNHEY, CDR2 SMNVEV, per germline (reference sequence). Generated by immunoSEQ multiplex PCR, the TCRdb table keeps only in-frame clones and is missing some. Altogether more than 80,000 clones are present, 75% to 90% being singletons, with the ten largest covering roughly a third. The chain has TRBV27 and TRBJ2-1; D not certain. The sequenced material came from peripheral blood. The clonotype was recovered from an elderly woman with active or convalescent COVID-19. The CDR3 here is CASSLSQRQEQFF. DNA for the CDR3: TGTGCCAGCAGTCTCTCCCAACGTCAGGAGCAGTTCTTC.